These 9 T cell receptor beta chains were all obtained from the same sample, sequenced in a study of cytomegalovirus exposure and HLA in healthy donors. 13 Jbeta primers and 60 Vbeta primers were used for the PCR. Clones were sequenced by immunoSEQ multiplex PCR, and TCRdb holds only the in-frame ones, with some missing. The sample contains 150,000 to 200,000 clones, about 73% of which appear only once. The sample was PBMCs. The receptors originated from a woman aged 45-59 years in good health and CMV-seropositive.

This chain connects TRBV9 to TRBJ1-3, with D unresolved. V was clipped by 0 bases and J by 8 bases, with 9 bases between them. Germline assignment: CDR1 SGDLS and CDR2 YYNGEE. CDR3 length: 13 residues. For the CDR3, the DNA is TGTGCCAGCAGCGTAGGGAGGGTGGACACCATATATTTT. Translated, it gives CASSVGRVDTIYF. Full variable domain (missing parts from reference TRBV9 and TRBJ1-3): DSGVTQTPKHLITATGQRVTLRCSPRSGDLSVYWYQQSLDQGLQFLIQYYNGEERAKGNILERFSAQQFPDLHSELNLSSLELGDSALYFCASSVGRVDTIYFGEGSWLTVV.

This chain uses TRBV15 with TRBJ2-5, with 7 bases aligning to TRBD2. The CDR3 has 17 amino acids. The germline gives CDR1 LNHNV, CDR2 YYDKDF (reference sequence). The V and J ends lost 6 bases and 4 bases, in that order; junction bases with no gene match: 17. CDR3 sequence reads: CATRGRAGTWRSETQYF. The CDR3, as DNA: TGTGCCACCAGAGGGAGGGCCGGGACGTGGCGATCAGAGACCCAGTACTTC.

As for this clone: Compared with germline, one end of the junction differs, possibly owing to a read error. The V gene is TRBV9, the J gene TRBJ2-2, with a tentative D call TRBD2 (6 bases). The germline gives CDR1 SGDLS, CDR2 YYNGEE. This CDR3 spans 11 amino acids. CDR3: CASSPRPGAVF. In DNA, the CDR3 is TGTGCCAGCAGCCCTCGCCCGGGAGCTGTTTTT.

The chain combines TRBV21-1 with TRBJ1-2. TRBV21-1 has pseudogene status. The CDR3 covers 14 residues. The CDR3 here is CASSKEHQPSGYTF. The DNA of the CDR3 is TGTGCCAGCAGCAAAGAGCACCAGCCTAGTGGCTACACCTTC.

CDR3 sequence (DNA): TGCGCCAGCAGGAGACAGGTGGGGGAAAATTCACCCCTCCACTTT. Its protein is CASRRQVGENSPLHF. V is TRBV4-1 and J is TRBJ1-6; possible D gene TRBD1, 6 bases. Germline loops: CDR1 MGHRA, CDR2 YSYEKL. Trimming pared 6 bases from V and 7 bases from J, leaving 16 bases between. The CDR3 extends over 15 amino acids.

This clone was seen more than once but under ten times. The rearrangement joins TRBV19 to TRBJ1-5, with a weak D call TRBD1 (6 bases). V was shortened by 4 bases and J by 5 bases, with 15 bases between the two germline ends. The V gene's germline CDR1 is LNHDA and CDR2 SQIVND (reference sequence). The CDR3 length is 15 residues. Written as DNA, the CDR3 is TGTGCCAGTAGTAACCCCGACAGGTTTGATCAGCCCCAGCATTTT. Its protein is CASSNPDRFDQPQHF.

The rearrangement joins TRBV6-6 to TRBJ2-1, with 7 nucleotides matching TRBD1. The germline V gene encodes CDR1 MNHNY and CDR2 SVGAGI (reference sequence). J lost 7 bases, V lost 7 bases, and 13 bases had no gene match. This CDR3 is built from 15 residues. CDR3 residues: CASTPGTAELNEQFF. The CDR3 nucleotides are TGTGCCAGCACCCCAGGGACAGCAGAGTTGAATGAGCAGTTCTTC.

The chain links TRBV5-1 to TRBJ1-4, with D tentatively TRBD1 (5 bases). The CDR3 has 15 residues. Germline V CDR1 and CDR2: SGHRS, YFSETQ. The germline V and J ends were trimmed by 4 bases and 7 bases, with 17 bases remaining between them. The CDR3 protein is CASSVFSGGGEKLFF. The DNA of the CDR3 is TGCGCCAGCAGCGTGTTCTCCGGGGGGGGTGAAAAACTGTTTTTT.

V and J are TRBV5-1 and TRBJ1-4; unclear D gene. The CDR3 runs 14 residues. Between the trimmed V and J ends, which lost 0 bases and 7 bases, there was a span of 10 bases. Germline CDR1 is SGHRS and CDR2 is YFSETQ. This CDR3 is CASSLGQVGEKLFF. The CDR3 DNA reads TGCGCCAGCAGCTTGGGGCAGGTTGGTGAAAAACTGTTTTTT.